The text below deals with one T cell receptor beta chain. Its antigen is undetermined. Other nucleotide sequences in the sample specify the same CDR3. This sample is drawn from a study of cytomegalovirus exposure and HLA in healthy donors. 60 Vbeta and 13 Jbeta primers were used in PCR. Sequencing was performed with immunoSEQ multiplex PCR; in TCRdb, only in-frame clones are kept and a portion is missing. Among 60,000 to 70,000 clones listed, around three quarters were seen once. The germline V gene encodes CDR1 MNHNS and CDR2 SASEGT. This CDR3 is 13 amino acids long. J was trimmed by 3 bases and V by 6 bases; bases with no gene match: 3. Study observations and caveats: Across donors, presence/absence analyses took sequencing depth to be roughly uniform. A later analysis associated 15,000 to 20,000 TCR beta sequences with HLA alleles at a 0.05 false discovery rate. Earlier analysis found most TCR beta V segments productive about 90% or about 30% of the time. Later findings reportedly placed an Asian-associated ancestry cluster below the approximately 700-donor mean for N-insertions.

The TCR comes from a woman aged 30 to 39 in good health and CMV-seronegative. This chain uses TRBV6-1 with TRBJ1-1, with 8 bases fitting TRBD1. The sample consisted of PBMCs. The chain's CDR3 is CASRGQGDTEAFF. The CDR3 coding sequence is TGTGCCAGCAGAGGACAGGGTGACACTGAAGCTTTCTTT.